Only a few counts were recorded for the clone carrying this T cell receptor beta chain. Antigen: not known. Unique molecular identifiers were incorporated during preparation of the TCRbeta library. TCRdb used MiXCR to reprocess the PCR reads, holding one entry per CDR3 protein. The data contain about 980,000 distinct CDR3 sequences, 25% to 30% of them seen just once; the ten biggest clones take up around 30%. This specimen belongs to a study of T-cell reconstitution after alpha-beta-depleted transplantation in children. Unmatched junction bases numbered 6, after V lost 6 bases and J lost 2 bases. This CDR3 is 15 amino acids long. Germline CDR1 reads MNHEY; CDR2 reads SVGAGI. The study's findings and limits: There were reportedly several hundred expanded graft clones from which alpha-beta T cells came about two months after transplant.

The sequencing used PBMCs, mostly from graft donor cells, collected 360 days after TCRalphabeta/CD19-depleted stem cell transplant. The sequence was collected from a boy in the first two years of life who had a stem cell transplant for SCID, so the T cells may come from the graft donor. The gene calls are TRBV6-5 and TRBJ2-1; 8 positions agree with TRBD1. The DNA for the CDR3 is TGTGCCAGCAGAAGTGACAGGGGTACCTACAATGAGCAGTTCTTC. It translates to CASRSDRGTYNEQFF.